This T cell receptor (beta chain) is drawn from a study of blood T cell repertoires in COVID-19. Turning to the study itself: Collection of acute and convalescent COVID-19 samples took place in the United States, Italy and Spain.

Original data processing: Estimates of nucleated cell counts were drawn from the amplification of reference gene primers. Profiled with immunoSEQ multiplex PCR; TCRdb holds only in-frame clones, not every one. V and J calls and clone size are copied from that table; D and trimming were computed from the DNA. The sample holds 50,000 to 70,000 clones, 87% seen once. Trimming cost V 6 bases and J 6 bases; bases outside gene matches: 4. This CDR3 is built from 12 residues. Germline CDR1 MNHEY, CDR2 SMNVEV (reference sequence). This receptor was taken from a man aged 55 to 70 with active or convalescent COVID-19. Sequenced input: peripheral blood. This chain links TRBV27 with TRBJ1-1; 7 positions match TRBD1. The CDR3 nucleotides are TGTGCCAGCAGCTTCAGGGGGGCTGAAGCTTTCTTT. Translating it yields CASSFRGAEAFF.